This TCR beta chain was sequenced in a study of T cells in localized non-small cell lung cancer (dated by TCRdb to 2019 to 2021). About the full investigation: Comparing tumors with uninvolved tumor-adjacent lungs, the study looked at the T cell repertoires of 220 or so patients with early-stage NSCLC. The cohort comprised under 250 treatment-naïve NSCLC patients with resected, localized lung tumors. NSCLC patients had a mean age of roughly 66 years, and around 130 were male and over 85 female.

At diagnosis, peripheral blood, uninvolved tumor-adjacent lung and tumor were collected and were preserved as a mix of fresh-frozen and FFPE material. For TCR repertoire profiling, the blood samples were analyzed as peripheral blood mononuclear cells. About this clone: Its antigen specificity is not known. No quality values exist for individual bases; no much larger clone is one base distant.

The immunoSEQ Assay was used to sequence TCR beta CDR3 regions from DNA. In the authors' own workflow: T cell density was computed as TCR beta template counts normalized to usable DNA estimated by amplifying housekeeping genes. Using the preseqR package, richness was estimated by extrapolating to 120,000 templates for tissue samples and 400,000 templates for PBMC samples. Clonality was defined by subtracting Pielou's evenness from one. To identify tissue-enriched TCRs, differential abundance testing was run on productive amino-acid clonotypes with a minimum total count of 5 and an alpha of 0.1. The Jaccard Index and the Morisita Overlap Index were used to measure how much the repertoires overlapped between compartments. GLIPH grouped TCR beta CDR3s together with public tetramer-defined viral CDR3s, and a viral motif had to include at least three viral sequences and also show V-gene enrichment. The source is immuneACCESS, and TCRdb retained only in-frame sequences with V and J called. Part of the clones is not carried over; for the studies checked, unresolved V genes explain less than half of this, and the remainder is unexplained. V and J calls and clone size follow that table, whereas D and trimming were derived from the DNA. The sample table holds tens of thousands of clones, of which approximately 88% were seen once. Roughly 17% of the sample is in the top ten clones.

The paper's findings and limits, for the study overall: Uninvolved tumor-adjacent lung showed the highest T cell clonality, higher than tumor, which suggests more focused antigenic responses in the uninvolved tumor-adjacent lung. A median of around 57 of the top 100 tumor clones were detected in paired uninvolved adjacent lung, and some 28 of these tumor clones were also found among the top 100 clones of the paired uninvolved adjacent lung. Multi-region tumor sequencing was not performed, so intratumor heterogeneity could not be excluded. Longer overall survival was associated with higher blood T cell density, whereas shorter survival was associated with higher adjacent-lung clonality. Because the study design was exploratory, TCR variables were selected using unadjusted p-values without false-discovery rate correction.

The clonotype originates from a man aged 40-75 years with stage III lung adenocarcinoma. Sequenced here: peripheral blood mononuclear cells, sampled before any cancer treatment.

The DNA is TGCGCCAGCAGCCAAGATACCGGGAACACTGAAGCTTTCTTT. Translated, this is CASSQDTGNTEAFF. The rearrangement joined TRBV4-3 to TRBJ1-1, with no confident D gene call. The germline V gene encodes CDR1 LGHNA and CDR2 YSLEER. The CDR3 runs 14 residues from the cysteine to the phenylalanine. The sequence is cut down to CDR3 DNA, 42 bases in frame from base 1. V gives up 0 bases and J gives up 1 base, and the segment between their germline ends measures 6 bases.